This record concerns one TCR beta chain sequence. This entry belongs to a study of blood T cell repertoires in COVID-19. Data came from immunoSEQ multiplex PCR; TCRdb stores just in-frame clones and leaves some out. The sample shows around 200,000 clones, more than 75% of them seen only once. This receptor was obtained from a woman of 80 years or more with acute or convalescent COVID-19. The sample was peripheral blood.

This chain's CDR3 is CASSLEPFGSGNTIYF. The CDR3, as DNA: TGTGCCAGCAGCTTAGAGCCCTTCGGTTCTGGAAACACCATATATTTT. The chain links TRBV7-2 to TRBJ1-3; no clear D. The germline V and J ends were trimmed by 1 base and 1 base, with 11 bases remaining between them. The CDR3 runs 16 residues. Germline V gene lookup returns CDR1 SGHTA and CDR2 FQGNSA.